This section outlines one T cell receptor (beta chain) sequence together with its context. The sequenced fragment ends 3 residues before the CDR3 boundary, so the rest is inferred from the germline J gene. J was trimmed by 2 bases and V by 7 bases; bases with no gene match: 8. The CDR3 extends over 14 amino acids. CDR1 and CDR2 from the germline V gene are LNHDA and SQIVND (reference sequence). The data are from a study of T cells in women clearing cervical HPV infection. Whole-study context: Control women cleared a single incident HPV16 infection within 12 months.

Profiling relied on immunoSEQ multiplex PCR, and the TCRdb table lists in-frame clones only, not all of them. Its listing shows some 20,000 clones. The V gene is TRBV19, the J gene TRBJ2-7; 7 bases agree with TRBD1. The clonotype originates from a woman aged 18-70 years with a cervical HPV16 infection that either progressed to CIN3+ or cleared (not recorded which). The sequenced sample was blood buffy coat. CDR3 in amino acids: CASTAGDSTYEQYF. Partial CDR3 DNA: TGTGCCAGTACCGCCGGGGACAGTACCTACGAG.